The present TCR beta chain was sequenced within a study of T cell changes during pregnancy in multiple sclerosis (dated by TCRdb to about 2019). Concerning the study at large: Changes in the T cell repertoire over the course of pregnancy were examined in this study in women with multiple sclerosis.

Library method: the immunoSEQ multiplex PCR assay. TCRdb provides this immuneACCESS table in a form limited to in-frame rearrangements. Some clones are lacking; in checked studies, under half of them reflect an unresolved V gene, and why the rest are absent is not known. Recorded for this sample are 58,000 or so clones; about 85% of them occurred a single time. The ten largest account for 0.38% of the sample. In the germline V gene, CDR1 corresponds to SGHNT and CDR2 to YENEEA. Measured from the cysteine to the phenylalanine, the CDR3 is 15 residues long. Only CDR3 DNA remains: 45 bases, in frame from the first base. From V the trimming removes 1 base and from J it removes 10 bases, while the gene matches leave 8 bases of the junction unaccounted for. A word on this clone: It lacks a known antigen. Base qualities were left out, and no much larger clone turns up one base away.

This clonotype was obtained from a female donor with multiple sclerosis, enrolled in a pregnancy study. Sample: CD4+ T cells from peripheral blood mononuclear cells, taken in the third trimester of pregnancy. The chain uses TRBV11-3 and TRBJ2-1; 9 nucleotides in the junction match TRBD2. The nucleotide sequence reads TGTGCCAGCAGCTTAGGCAGCGGGGGGCAAGGGGAGCAGTTCTTC. Its amino acids are CASSLGSGGQGEQFF.